This T cell receptor (beta chain) was captured in a study of PD-1 blockade in mismatch repair-deficient tumors. Study findings and constraints: Tumor-resident clones, often absent from pretreatment blood, expanded after pembrolizumab and then contracted.

The CDR3 totals 13 residues. Germline V CDR1 and CDR2: MNHEY, SVGAGI. Trimming left V 4 bases short and J 0 bases short, with 6 bases between. On this clone itself: Its antigen is currently unknown.

Only in-frame clones appear in the TCRdb table, and some are missing; sequencing was by immunoSEQ multiplex PCR. The sample lists some 84,000 clones, approximately 81% occurring once. Sample: peripheral blood, taken 12 weeks after starting pembrolizumab. This chain links TRBV6-5 with TRBJ1-1; no reliable D call. This TCR was sampled from an adult with mismatch repair-deficient cancer. The CDR3 DNA reads as TGTGCCAGCAGTTGGCGTATGAACACTGAAGCTTTCTTT. Protein product: CASSWRMNTEAFF.